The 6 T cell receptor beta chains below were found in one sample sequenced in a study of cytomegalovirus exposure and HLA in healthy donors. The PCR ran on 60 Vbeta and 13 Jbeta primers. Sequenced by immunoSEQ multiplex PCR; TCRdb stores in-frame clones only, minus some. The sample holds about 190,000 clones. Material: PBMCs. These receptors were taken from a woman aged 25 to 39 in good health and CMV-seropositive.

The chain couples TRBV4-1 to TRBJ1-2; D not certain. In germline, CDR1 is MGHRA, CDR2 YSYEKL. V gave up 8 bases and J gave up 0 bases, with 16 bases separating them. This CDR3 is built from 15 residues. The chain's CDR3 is CASGGWRDTNYGYTF. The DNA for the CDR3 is TGCGCCAGCGGCGGGTGGAGAGATACTAACTATGGCTACACCTTC.

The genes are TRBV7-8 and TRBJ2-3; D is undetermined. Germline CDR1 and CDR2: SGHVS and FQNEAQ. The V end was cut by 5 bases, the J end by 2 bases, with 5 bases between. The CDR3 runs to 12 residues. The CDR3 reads CASSADTDTQYF. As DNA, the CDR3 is TGTGCCAGCAGCGCGGACACAGATACGCAGTATTTT.

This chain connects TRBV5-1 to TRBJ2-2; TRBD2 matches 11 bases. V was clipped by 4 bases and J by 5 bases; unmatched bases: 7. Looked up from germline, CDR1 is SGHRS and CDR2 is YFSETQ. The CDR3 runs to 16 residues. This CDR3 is CASSPAGTSGTGELFF. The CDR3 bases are TGCGCCAGCAGCCCAGCCGGGACTAGCGGAACCGGGGAGCTGTTTTTT.

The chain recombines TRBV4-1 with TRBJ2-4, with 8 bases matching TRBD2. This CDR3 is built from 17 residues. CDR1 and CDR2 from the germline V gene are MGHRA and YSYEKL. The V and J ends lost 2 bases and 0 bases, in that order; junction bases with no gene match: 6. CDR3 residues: CASSQLGLAPAKNIQYF. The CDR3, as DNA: TGCGCCAGCAGCCAACTAGGACTAGCCCCAGCCAAAAACATTCAGTACTTC.

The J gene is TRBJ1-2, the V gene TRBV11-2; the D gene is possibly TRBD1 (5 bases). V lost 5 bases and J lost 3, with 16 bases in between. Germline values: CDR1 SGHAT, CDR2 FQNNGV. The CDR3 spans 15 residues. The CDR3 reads CASSETGRNYYGYTF. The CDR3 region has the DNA TGTGCCAGCAGCGAAACAGGACGCAATTACTATGGCTACACCTTC.

This CDR3 is CAISREEWNTEAFF. CDR3 in DNA: TGTGCCATCAGCCGAGAAGAGTGGAACACTGAAGCTTTCTTT. The chain combines TRBV10-3 with TRBJ1-1; D not certain. CDR1 is ENHRY, CDR2 SYGVKD, per germline. This CDR3 has 14 amino acids. Trimming took 6 bases from V and 1 from J, leaving 12 bases between them.